The 10 T cell receptor beta chains in this list originate from one sample, sequenced in a study of T-cell reconstitution after alpha-beta-depleted transplantation in children. Preparing the TCRbeta library involved the use of unique molecular identifiers. TCRdb fed the PCR reads into MiXCR, producing one record per CDR3 protein. There are approximately 490,000 distinct CDR3 sequences in the sample; about 10% occur only once, and 2% lies in the top ten. The specimen was PBMCs, collected before TCRalphabeta/CD19-depleted stem cell transplant. The receptors were sampled from a child aged 2-15 years with inherited bone marrow failure, due to receive a stem cell transplant.

This clonotype was found a few times. J is TRBJ2-1 and V is TRBV20-1, with 9 bases identical to TRBD2. Per germline, CDR1 DFQATT and CDR2 SNEGSKA (reference sequence). This CDR3 has 17 residues. J was trimmed by 4 bases and V by 6 bases; bases with no gene match: 16. CDR3 region: CSAPVPYIAGVYNEQFF. CDR3 DNA: TGCAGTGCGCCAGTCCCCTATATAGCGGGGGTATACAATGAGCAGTTCTTC.

This clonotype has only a few counts. This sequence joins TRBV20-1 and TRBJ2-1, with D unclear. V gave up 1 base and J gave up 9 bases, with 19 bases separating them. This CDR3 comprises 15 residues. Germline V CDR1 and CDR2: DFQATT, SNEGSKA (reference sequence). This chain's CDR3 is CSARAPTPTIGEQFF. The CDR3 DNA reads as TGCAGTGCTAGAGCGCCTACCCCCACAATTGGTGAGCAGTTCTTC.

Ten or more counts support this clonotype. This chain connects TRBV13 to TRBJ2-7, with D unclear. The CDR3 is 12 amino acids. The germline V gene has CDR1 PRHDT and CDR2 FYEKMQ (reference sequence). V was cut by 1 base and J by 4 bases, with 5 bases left in between. The CDR3 bases are TGTGCCAGCAGCTTAGTAAGGTACGAGCAGTACTTC. Translated, it gives CASSLVRYEQYF.

This clonotype appeared many times. The genes are TRBV7-9 and TRBJ1-6, with D uncertain. The ends were cut back, 7 bases at V and 8 bases at J, with 15 bases in the middle. The CDR3 length is 14 residues. The germline gives CDR1 SEHNR, CDR2 FQNEAQ (reference sequence). The CDR3 here is CASTSGFAYSPLHF. Here the CDR3 DNA reads TGTGCCAGCACCTCCGGGTTCGCGTATTCACCCCTCCACTTT. Full variable domain (rest looked up from reference TRBV7-9 and TRBJ1-6): DTGVSQNPRHKITKRGQNVTFRCDPISEHNRLYWYRQTLGQGPEFLTYFQNEAQLEKSRLLSDRFSAERPKGSFSTLEIQRTEQGDSAMYLCASTSGFAYSPLHFGNGTRLTVT.

There are many counts of this clonotype. The chain joins TRBV5-6 to TRBJ2-2; D is undetermined. The CDR3 sequence is 14 residues long. V gave up 0 bases and J gave up 4 bases, with 7 bases separating them. Germline V lookup: CDR1 SGHDT, CDR2 YYEEEE. The CDR3 loop reads CASSLGVRTGELFF. CDR3 sequence (DNA): TGTGCCAGCAGCTTGGGGGTTCGCACCGGGGAGCTGTTTTTT.

This chain links TRBV28 with TRBJ2-1; the D call may be TRBD1 or TRBD2 (5 bases each). Per germline, CDR1 MDHEN and CDR2 SYDVKM. This CDR3 comprises 18 residues. Trimming took off 1 base at V and 0 bases at J, with 16 bases between the two ends. The CDR3 DNA reads as TGTGCCAGCAGTTTATTCTGGGACGGTCTGAGCTCCTACAATGAGCAGTTCTTC. Translation: CASSLFWDGLSSYNEQFF. Supplemented by reference TRBV28 and TRBJ2-1, the full variable domain reads DVKVTQSSRYLVKRTGEKVFLECVQDMDHENMFWYRQDPGLGLRLIYFSYDVKMKEKGDIPEGYSVSREKKERFSLILESASTNQTSMYLCASSLFWDGLSSYNEQFFGPGTRLTVL.

The table lists this clonotype with many counts. The chain combines TRBV4-3 with TRBJ1-6, with D uncertain. The CDR3 covers 15 residues. Germline values: CDR1 LGHNA, CDR2 YSLEER. Trimming removed 4 bases at V and 8 bases at J, with 15 bases between. The CDR3 DNA is TGCGCCAGCAGCCTAACGACCCACGGTGATTCACCCCTCCACTTT. Protein sequence: CASSLTTHGDSPLHF.

The table lists this clonotype with many counts. V gene TRBV29-1 combines with J gene TRBJ1-1, with D tentatively TRBD1 (5 bases). The length of the CDR3 is 14 residues. Per germline, CDR1 SQVTM and CDR2 ANQGSEA. Trimming pared 8 bases from V and 1 base from J, leaving 17 bases between. The DNA of the CDR3 is TGCAGCTCAGGGAAGGAGGGAACGAACACTGAAGCTTTCTTT. This gives the protein CSSGKEGTNTEAFF.

This clonotype was picked up many times. This sequence joins TRBV29-1 and TRBJ2-3; D uncertain. V gave up 1 base and J gave up 6 bases, with 14 bases separating them. The CDR3 spans 14 residues. Germline V lookup: CDR1 SQVTM, CDR2 ANQGSEA. The CDR3 loop reads CSVEVLAFRDTQYF. The CDR3 nucleotides are TGCAGCGTTGAAGTCCTCGCATTCAGGGATACGCAGTATTTT.

This clonotype occurred many times. J is TRBJ2-4 and V is TRBV12-3 or TRBV12-4; D unclear. This CDR3 spans 12 amino acids. Trimming pared 5 bases from V and 12 bases from J, leaving 14 bases between. The CDR3 sequence: CASSPTEFDQYF. As DNA, the CDR3 is TGTGCCAGCAGTCCTACTGAGTTCGATCAGTACTTC.